The present entry profiles one T cell receptor beta chain with its context. CDR1 is SGHRS and CDR2 is YFSETQ in the germline V gene. Trimming removed 4 bases at V and 6 bases at J, with 13 bases between. This CDR3 contains 13 residues. These data come from a study of blood T cell repertoires in COVID-19. Profiling relied on immunoSEQ multiplex PCR, and the TCRdb table lists in-frame clones only, not all of them. The sample carries almost 85,000 clones, about 89% recorded once. This sequence originates from a woman between 45 and 65 years old with acute COVID-19. Sequences were obtained from PBMCs or T cells enriched from blood (not recorded which). The chain is built from TRBV5-1 and TRBJ1-2, with TRBD1 as a possible D gene (6 bases). CDR3 sequence reads: CASSPDSLDGYTF. The CDR3 DNA reads as TGCGCCAGCAGCCCGGACAGTCTCGATGGCTACACCTTC.